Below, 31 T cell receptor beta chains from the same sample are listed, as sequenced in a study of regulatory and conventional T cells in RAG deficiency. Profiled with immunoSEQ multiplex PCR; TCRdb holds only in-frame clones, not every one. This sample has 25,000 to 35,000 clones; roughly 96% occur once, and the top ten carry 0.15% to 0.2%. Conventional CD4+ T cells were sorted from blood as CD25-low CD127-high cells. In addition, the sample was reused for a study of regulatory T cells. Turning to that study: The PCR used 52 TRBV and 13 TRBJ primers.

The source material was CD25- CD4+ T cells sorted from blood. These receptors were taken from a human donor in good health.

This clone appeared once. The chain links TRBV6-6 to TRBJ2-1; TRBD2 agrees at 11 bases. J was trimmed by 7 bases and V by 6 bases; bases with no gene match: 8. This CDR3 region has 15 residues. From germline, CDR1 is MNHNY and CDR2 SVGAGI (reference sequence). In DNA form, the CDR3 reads TGTGCCAGCAGAGGAGTAGCGGGGGGGTGGAATGAGCAGTTCTTC. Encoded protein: CASRGVAGGWNEQFF.

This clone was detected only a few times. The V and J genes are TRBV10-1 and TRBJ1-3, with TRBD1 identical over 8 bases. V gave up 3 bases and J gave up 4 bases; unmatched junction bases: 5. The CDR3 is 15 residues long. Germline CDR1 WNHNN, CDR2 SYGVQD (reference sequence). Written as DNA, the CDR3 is TGCGCCAGCAGTGAATCGAGGACAGGGGGAAACACCATATATTTT. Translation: CASSESRTGGNTIYF.

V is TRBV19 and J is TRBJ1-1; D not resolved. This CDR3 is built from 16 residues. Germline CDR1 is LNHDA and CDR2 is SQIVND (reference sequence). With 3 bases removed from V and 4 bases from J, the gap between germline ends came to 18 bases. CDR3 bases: TGTGCCAGTAGTATCCCCGGGTCGGTATGGGTCACTGAAGCTTTCTTT. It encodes CASSIPGSVWVTEAFF.

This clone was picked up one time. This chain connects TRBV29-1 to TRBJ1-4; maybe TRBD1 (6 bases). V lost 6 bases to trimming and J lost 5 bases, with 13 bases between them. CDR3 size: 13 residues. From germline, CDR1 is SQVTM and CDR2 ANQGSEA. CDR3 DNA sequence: TGCAGCGTCCCGGGGGGGGGCAATGAAAAACTGTTTTTT. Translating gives CSVPGGGNEKLFF.

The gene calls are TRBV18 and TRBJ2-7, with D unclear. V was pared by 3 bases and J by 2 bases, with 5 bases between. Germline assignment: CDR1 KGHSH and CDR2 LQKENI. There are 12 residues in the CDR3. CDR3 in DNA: TGTGCCAGCTCACCCCAAACCTACGAGCAGTACTTC. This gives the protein CASSPQTYEQYF.

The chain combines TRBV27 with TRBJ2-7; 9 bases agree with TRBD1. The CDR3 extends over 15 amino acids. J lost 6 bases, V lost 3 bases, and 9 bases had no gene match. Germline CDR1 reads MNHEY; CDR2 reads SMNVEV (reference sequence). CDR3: CASSFPGTGIREQYF. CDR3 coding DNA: TGTGCCAGCAGTTTCCCCGGGACAGGGATCCGCGAGCAGTACTTC.

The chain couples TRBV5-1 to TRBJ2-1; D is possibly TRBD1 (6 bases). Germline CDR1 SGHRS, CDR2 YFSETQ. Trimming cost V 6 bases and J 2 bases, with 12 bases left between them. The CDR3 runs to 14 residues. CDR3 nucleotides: TGCGCCAGCACCCCGGACAGAACCTACAATGAGCAGTTCTTC. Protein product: CASTPDRTYNEQFF.

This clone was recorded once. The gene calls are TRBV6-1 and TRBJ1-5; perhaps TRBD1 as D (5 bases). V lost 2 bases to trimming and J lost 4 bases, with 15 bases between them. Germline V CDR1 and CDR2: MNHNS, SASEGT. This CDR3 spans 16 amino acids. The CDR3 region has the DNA TGTGCCAGCAGTGAATGGGGGAGGGGAGGGAATCAGCCCCAGCATTTT. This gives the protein CASSEWGRGGNQPQHF.

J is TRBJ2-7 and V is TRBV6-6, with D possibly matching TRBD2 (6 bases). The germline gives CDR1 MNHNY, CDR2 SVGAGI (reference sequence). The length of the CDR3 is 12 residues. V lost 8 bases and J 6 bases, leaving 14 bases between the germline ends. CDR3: CASCFTGSEQYF. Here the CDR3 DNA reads TGTGCCAGCTGTTTCACCGGGAGCGAGCAGTACTTC.

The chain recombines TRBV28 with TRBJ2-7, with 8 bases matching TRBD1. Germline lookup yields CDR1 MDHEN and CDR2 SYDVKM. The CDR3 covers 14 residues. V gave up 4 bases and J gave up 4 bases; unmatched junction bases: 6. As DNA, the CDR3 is TGTGCCAGCAGTTATTCAGGGGGCGGTTACGAGCAGTACTTC. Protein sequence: CASSYSGGGYEQYF.

Here the CDR3 DNA reads TGCGCCAGCAGTGACCCGGAACTAGCGGGGGCTTGGAATGAGCAGTTCTTC. Residues: CASSDPELAGAWNEQFF. This chain uses TRBV10-1 with TRBJ2-1; 11 bases fit TRBD2. The CDR3 has 17 residues. Germline V CDR1 and CDR2: WNHNN, SYGVQD (reference sequence). With 3 bases clipped from V and 7 bases from J, the junction kept 11 bases outside the gene matches.

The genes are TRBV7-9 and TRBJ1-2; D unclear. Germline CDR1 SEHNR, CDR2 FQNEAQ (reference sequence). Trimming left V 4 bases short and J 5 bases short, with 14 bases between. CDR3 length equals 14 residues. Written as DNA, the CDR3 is TGTGCCAGCAGCTCGGACTCCGGGTGGTATGGCTACACCTTC. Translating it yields CASSSDSGWYGYTF.

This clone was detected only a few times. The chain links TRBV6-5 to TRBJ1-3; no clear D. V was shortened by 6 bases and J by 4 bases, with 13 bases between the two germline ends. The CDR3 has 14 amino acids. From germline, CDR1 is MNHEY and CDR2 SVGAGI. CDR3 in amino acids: CASRPRGDGNTIYF. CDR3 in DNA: TGTGCCAGCAGACCCCGGGGAGACGGAAACACCATATATTTT.

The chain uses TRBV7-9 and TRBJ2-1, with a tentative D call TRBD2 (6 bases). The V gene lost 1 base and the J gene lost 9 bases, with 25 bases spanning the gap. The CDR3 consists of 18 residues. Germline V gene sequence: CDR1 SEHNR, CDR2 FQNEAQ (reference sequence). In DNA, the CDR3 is TGTGCCAGCAGCTTAGGGATCCGCAGGGTAAAGTCGGGGGTTGAGCAGTTCTTC. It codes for CASSLGIRRVKSGVEQFF.

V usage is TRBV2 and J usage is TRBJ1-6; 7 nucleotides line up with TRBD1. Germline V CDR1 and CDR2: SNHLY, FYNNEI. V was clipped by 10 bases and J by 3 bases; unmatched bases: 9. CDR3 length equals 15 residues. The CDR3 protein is CATRGDTLYNSPLHF. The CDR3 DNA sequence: TGTGCCACCAGGGGGGACACCCTCTATAATTCACCCCTCCACTTT.

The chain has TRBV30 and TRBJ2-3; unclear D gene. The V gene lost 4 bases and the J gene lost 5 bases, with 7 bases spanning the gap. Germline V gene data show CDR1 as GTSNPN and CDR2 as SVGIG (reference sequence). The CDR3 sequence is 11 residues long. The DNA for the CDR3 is TGTGCCTGGATGTTAGAAGATACGCAGTATTTT. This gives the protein CAWMLEDTQYF.

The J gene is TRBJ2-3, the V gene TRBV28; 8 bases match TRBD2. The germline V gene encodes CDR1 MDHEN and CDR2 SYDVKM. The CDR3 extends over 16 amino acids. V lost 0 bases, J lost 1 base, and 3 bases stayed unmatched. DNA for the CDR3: TGTGCCAGCAGTTTATGGAGCGGGAGAGGCACAGATACGCAGTATTTT. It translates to CASSLWSGRGTDTQYF.

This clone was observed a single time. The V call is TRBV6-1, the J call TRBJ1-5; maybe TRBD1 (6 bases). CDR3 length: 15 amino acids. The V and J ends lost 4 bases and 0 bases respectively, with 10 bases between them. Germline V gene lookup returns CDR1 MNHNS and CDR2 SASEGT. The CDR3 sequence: CASSAMTGSNQPQHF. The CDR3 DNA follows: TGTGCCAGCAGTGCCATGACAGGTAGCAATCAGCCCCAGCATTTT.

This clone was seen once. In DNA, the CDR3 is TGTGCCAGCAGCCCGAGGGGGGGGGCGAATAGCGACACTGAAGCTTTCTTT. Its protein is CASSPRGGANSDTEAFF. The V and J genes are TRBV5-4 and TRBJ1-1; D may be TRBD1 (6 bases). The germline gives CDR1 SGHNT, CDR2 YYREEE (reference sequence). Trimming shortened V by 4 bases and J by 3 bases, and 22 bases separated the two germline ends. The CDR3 covers 17 residues.

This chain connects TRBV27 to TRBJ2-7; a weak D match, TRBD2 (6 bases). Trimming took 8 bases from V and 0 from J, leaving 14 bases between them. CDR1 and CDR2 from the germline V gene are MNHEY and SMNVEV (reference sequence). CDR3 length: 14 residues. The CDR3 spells CASPKGGLSYEQYF. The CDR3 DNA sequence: TGTGCCAGCCCAAAAGGAGGGCTCTCCTACGAGCAGTACTTC.

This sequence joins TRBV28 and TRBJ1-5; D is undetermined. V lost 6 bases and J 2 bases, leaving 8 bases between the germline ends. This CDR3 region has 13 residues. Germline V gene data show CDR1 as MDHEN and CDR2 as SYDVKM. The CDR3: CASREGGNQPQHF. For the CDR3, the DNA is TGTGCCAGCAGAGAGGGTGGCAATCAGCCCCAGCATTTT.

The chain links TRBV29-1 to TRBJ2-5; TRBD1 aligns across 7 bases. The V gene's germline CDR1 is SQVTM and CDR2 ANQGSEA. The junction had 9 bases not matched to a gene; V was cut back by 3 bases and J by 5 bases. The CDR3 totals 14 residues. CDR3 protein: CSVDAYRGSETQYF. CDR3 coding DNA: TGCAGCGTTGACGCTTACAGGGGAAGCGAGACCCAGTACTTC.

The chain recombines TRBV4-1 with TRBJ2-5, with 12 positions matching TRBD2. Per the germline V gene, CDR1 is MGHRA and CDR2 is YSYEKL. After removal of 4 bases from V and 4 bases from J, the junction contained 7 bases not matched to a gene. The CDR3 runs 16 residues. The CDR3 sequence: CASSLNPGLAGETQYF. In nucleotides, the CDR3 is TGCGCCAGCAGCCTCAATCCGGGACTAGCGGGAGAGACCCAGTACTTC.

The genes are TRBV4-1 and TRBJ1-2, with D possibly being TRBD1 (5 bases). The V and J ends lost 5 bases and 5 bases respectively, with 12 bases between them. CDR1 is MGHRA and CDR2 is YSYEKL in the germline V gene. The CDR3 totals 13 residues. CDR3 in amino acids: CASSLGVGYGYTF. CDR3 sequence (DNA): TGCGCCAGCAGCTTAGGGGTTGGGTATGGCTACACCTTC.

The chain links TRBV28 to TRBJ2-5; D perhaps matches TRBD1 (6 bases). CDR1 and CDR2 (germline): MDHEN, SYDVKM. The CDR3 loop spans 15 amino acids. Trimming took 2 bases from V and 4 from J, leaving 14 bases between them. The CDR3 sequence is CASSLMWGRGETQYF. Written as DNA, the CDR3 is TGTGCCAGCAGTTTAATGTGGGGGCGTGGAGAGACCCAGTACTTC.

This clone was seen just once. As DNA, the CDR3 is TGTGCCAGCAGCTTAGCAGCCCGACAAAGCTCCTACGAGCAGTACTTC. This codes for CASSLAARQSSYEQYF. V and J are TRBV7-2 and TRBJ2-7, with unresolved D. The V end lost 0 bases, the J end lost 0 bases, and 12 bases lay between the germline ends. This CDR3 region has 16 residues. Germline V lookup: CDR1 SGHTA, CDR2 FQGNSA.

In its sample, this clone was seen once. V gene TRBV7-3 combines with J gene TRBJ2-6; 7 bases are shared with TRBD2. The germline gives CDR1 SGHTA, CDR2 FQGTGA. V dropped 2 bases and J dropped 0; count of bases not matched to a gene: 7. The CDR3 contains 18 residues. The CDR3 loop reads CASSLSPGLNSGANVLTF. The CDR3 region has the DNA TGTGCCAGCAGCTTATCCCCGGGACTAAACTCTGGGGCCAACGTCCTGACTTTC.

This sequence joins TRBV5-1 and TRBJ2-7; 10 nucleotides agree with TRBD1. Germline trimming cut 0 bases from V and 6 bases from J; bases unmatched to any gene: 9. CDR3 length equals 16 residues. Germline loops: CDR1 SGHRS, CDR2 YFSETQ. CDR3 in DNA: TGCGCCAGCAGCTTGGGCGGGACAGGGGCGCCCCGCGAGCAGTACTTC. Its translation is CASSLGGTGAPREQYF.

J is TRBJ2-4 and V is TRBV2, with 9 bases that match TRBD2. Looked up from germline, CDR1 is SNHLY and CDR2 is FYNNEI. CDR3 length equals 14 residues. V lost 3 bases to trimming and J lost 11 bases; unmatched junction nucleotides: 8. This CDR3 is CASSDLVVAGVQYF. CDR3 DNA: TGTGCCAGCAGTGATCTGGTAGTAGCGGGGGTTCAGTACTTC.

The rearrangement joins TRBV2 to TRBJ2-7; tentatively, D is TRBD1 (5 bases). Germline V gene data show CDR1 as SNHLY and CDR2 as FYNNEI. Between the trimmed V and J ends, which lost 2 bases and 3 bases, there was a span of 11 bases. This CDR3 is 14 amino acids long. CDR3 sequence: CASSEYGRVYEQYF. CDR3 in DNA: TGTGCCAGCAGTGAATATGGCAGGGTCTACGAGCAGTACTTC.

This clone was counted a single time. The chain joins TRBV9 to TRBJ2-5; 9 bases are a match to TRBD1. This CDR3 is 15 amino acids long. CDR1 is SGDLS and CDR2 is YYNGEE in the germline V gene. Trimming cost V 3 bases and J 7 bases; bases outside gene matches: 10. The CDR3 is CASSAAGTGRVTQYF. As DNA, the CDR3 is TGTGCCAGCAGCGCCGCCGGGACAGGGAGGGTGACCCAGTACTTC.